Listed below are T cell receptor beta chains from one sample, sequenced in a study of blood T cell repertoires in COVID-19. Produced via immunoSEQ multiplex PCR; TCRdb's table is partial and in-frame only. The sample yields more than 300,000 clones, approximately 89% seen once. Sequenced input: peripheral blood. The receptors here all came from a woman aged 30 to 39 with COVID-19, enrolled during active disease. The CDR3 runs from the conserved cysteine through the conserved F or W. Fields, in order: V gene, J gene, D gene, clone size, CDR3 DNA, CDR3 protein. D genes are given only for firm matches. Where a row states a size, it is once, few, many or the class of an expanded clone; other rows omit it.

v_call: TRBV24-1
j_call: TRBJ2-2
d_call: .
clone_size: once
cdr3_nt: TGTGCCACCAGTGATCCGGCCGGCCTCGGGACTGGTAACACCGGGGAGCTGTTTTTT
cdr3_aa: CATSDPAGLGTGNTGELFF

v_call: TRBV7-3
j_call: TRBJ1-1
d_call: TRBD1
clone_size: .
cdr3_nt: TGTGCCAGCAGCCCCACAGGGGCCACTGAAGCTTTCTTT
cdr3_aa: CASSPTGATEAFF

v_call: TRBV9
j_call: TRBJ1-3
d_call: .
clone_size: .
cdr3_nt: TGTGCCAGCAGCGCACAGGGCCGCGGAAACACCATATATTTT
cdr3_aa: CASSAQGRGNTIYF

v_call: TRBV7-6
j_call: TRBJ2-5
d_call: TRBD2
clone_size: .
cdr3_nt: TGTGCCAGCAGCCCGACTAGCGGGAGTTTAGAGACCCAGTACTTC
cdr3_aa: CASSPTSGSLETQYF

v_call: TRBV7-2
j_call: TRBJ2-3
d_call: TRBD1
clone_size: .
cdr3_nt: TGTGCCAGCAGCTTATATGGACAGGGGCCAGATACGCAGTATTTT
cdr3_aa: CASSLYGQGPDTQYF

v_call: TRBV11-2
j_call: TRBJ2-6
d_call: .
clone_size: .
cdr3_nt: TGTGCCAGCAGCTTAGATGGCGGGGCCAACGTCCTGACTTTC
cdr3_aa: CASSLDGGANVLTF

v_call: TRBV30
j_call: TRBJ2-1
d_call: .
clone_size: .
cdr3_nt: TGTGCCTGGAGTCCAGGGTATGAGCAGTTCTTC
cdr3_aa: CAWSPGYEQFF

v_call: TRBV15
j_call: TRBJ2-1
d_call: TRBD2
clone_size: .
cdr3_nt: TGTGCCACCAGCAGAGGTAGCGGGAGCGGCAATGAGCAGTTCTTC
cdr3_aa: CATSRGSGSGNEQFF

v_call: TRBV6-4
j_call: TRBJ2-3
d_call: .
clone_size: once
cdr3_nt: TGTGCCAGCAGTCCCTCCGAGGGTGGCACAGATACGCAGTATTTT
cdr3_aa: CASSPSEGGTDTQYF

v_call: TRBV27
j_call: TRBJ2-5
d_call: .
clone_size: .
cdr3_nt: TGTGCCAGCAGTGCGTCTATTTTAGAGACCCAGTACTTC
cdr3_aa: CASSASILETQYF

v_call: TRBV5-5
j_call: TRBJ2-7
d_call: .
clone_size: once
cdr3_nt: TGTGCCAGCAGCTTGGACGGGAAGCCCTACGAGCAGTACTTC
cdr3_aa: CASSLDGKPYEQYF

v_call: TRBV28
j_call: TRBJ2-7
d_call: .
clone_size: .
cdr3_nt: TGTGCCAGCAGTTCAGGGTCGGCCGAGCAGTACTTC
cdr3_aa: CASSSGSAEQYF

v_call: TRBV18
j_call: TRBJ1-1
d_call: .
clone_size: .
cdr3_nt: TGTGCCAGCTCCTCGACAGCGAACACTGAAGCTTTCTTT
cdr3_aa: CASSSTANTEAFF

v_call: TRBV9
j_call: TRBJ1-1
d_call: .
clone_size: .
cdr3_nt: TGTGCCAGCAGCTCTAGTATTAACACTGAAGCTTTCTTT
cdr3_aa: CASSSSINTEAFF

v_call: TRBV29-1
j_call: TRBJ2-7
d_call: .
clone_size: .
cdr3_nt: TGCAGCGTTGAGAGCTCCTACGAGCAGTACTTC
cdr3_aa: CSVESSYEQYF

v_call: TRBV19
j_call: TRBJ2-6
d_call: .
clone_size: .
cdr3_nt: TGTGCCAGTAAGAGCCCTGGGGCCAACGTCCTGACTTTC
cdr3_aa: CASKSPGANVLTF

v_call: TRBV12-3/TRBV12-4
j_call: TRBJ1-1
d_call: .
clone_size: .
cdr3_nt: TGTGCCAGCAGTTTCGGTGAAACTGAAGCTTTCTTT
cdr3_aa: CASSFGETEAFF

v_call: TRBV5-1
j_call: TRBJ2-2
d_call: TRBD1
clone_size: .
cdr3_nt: TGCGCCAGCAGCTTCGGACAGGGGGCCACCGGGGAGCTGTTTTTT
cdr3_aa: CASSFGQGATGELFF

v_call: TRBV7-9
j_call: TRBJ2-3
d_call: TRBD2
clone_size: .
cdr3_nt: TGTGCCAGCAGCTTAGTGGGAGGGCCAGATACGCAGTATTTT
cdr3_aa: CASSLVGGPDTQYF

v_call: TRBV28
j_call: TRBJ2-3
d_call: .
clone_size: many
cdr3_nt: TGTGGGCCGTATACGCAGTATTTT
cdr3_aa: CGPYTQYF

v_call: TRBV13
j_call: TRBJ1-1
d_call: TRBD1
clone_size: once
cdr3_nt: TGTGCCAGCAGCTCTAGGACAGGGCGCGACACTGAAGCTTTCTTT
cdr3_aa: CASSSRTGRDTEAFF

v_call: TRBV7-9
j_call: TRBJ1-2
d_call: .
clone_size: .
cdr3_nt: TGTGCCAGCAGCCCCCGGACGGGAGAAGGTCATGGCTACACCTTC
cdr3_aa: CASSPRTGEGHGYTF

v_call: TRBV7-9
j_call: TRBJ2-2
d_call: TRBD2
clone_size: .
cdr3_nt: TGTGCCAGCAGCTTAAGAGCGGGAGGCGCCACCGGGGAGCTGTTTTTT
cdr3_aa: CASSLRAGGATGELFF

v_call: TRBV7-8
j_call: TRBJ1-2
d_call: TRBD1
clone_size: once
cdr3_nt: TGTGCCAGCAGCACGGGACAGGGGGTTTGGGACTACACCTTC
cdr3_aa: CASSTGQGVWDYTF

v_call: TRBV25-1
j_call: TRBJ2-5
d_call: .
clone_size: once
cdr3_nt: TGTGCCAGCAGTGGACTAGGGTATGGAGAGACCCAGTACTTC
cdr3_aa: CASSGLGYGETQYF

v_call: TRBV10-1
j_call: TRBJ2-5
d_call: TRBD2
clone_size: .
cdr3_nt: TGCGCCAGCAGTGATGGACTAGCGGGCCAAGAGACCCAGTACTTC
cdr3_aa: CASSDGLAGQETQYF

v_call: TRBV25-1
j_call: TRBJ2-5
d_call: TRBD2
clone_size: .
cdr3_nt: TGTGCCAGCAGTAGGGGGACGCTAGCGGGGGTAGGGGAAGAGACCCAGTACTTC
cdr3_aa: CASSRGTLAGVGEETQYF

v_call: TRBV7-8
j_call: TRBJ2-7
d_call: TRBD2
clone_size: .
cdr3_nt: TGTGCCAGCAGCCCCAGGACTAGCGGGAGGGTTGAGCAGTACTTC
cdr3_aa: CASSPRTSGRVEQYF

v_call: TRBV7-8
j_call: TRBJ1-5
d_call: .
clone_size: .
cdr3_nt: TGTGCCAGCAGCTCGACCGGGGTTCAGCCCCAGCATTTT
cdr3_aa: CASSSTGVQPQHF

v_call: TRBV10-3
j_call: TRBJ2-1
d_call: TRBD2
clone_size: .
cdr3_nt: TGTGCCATCAGTGAGGTAGCGGGAGCCTACAATGAGCAGTTCTTC
cdr3_aa: CAISEVAGAYNEQFF

v_call: TRBV3-1/TRBV3-2
j_call: TRBJ2-7
d_call: TRBD2
clone_size: medium-sized
cdr3_nt: TGTGCCAGCAGCCATAAAGGACTAGTCGGCTCCTACGAGCAGTACTTC
cdr3_aa: CASSHKGLVGSYEQYF

v_call: TRBV18
j_call: TRBJ2-7
d_call: .
clone_size: .
cdr3_nt: TGTGCCAGCTCACCCACCCGGGCCAGCGGGGAGCAGTACTTC
cdr3_aa: CASSPTRASGEQYF

v_call: TRBV10-3
j_call: TRBJ1-3
d_call: .
clone_size: .
cdr3_nt: TGTGCCATAAGCACAGGGTCAAACACCATATATTTT
cdr3_aa: CAISTGSNTIYF

v_call: TRBV2
j_call: TRBJ2-1
d_call: TRBD1
clone_size: .
cdr3_nt: TGTGCCAGCAGGGGTGGGACAGGGATATCCGGTGAGCAGTTCTTC
cdr3_aa: CASRGGTGISGEQFF

v_call: TRBV28
j_call: TRBJ2-1
d_call: .
clone_size: .
cdr3_nt: TGTGCCAGCAGTTGGGGGGACGGCAATGAGCAGTTCTTC
cdr3_aa: CASSWGDGNEQFF

v_call: TRBV5-1
j_call: TRBJ2-3
d_call: .
clone_size: .
cdr3_nt: TGCGCCAGCAGCTCCGGCGGGAACCCAGATACGCAGTATTTT
cdr3_aa: CASSSGGNPDTQYF

v_call: TRBV6-5
j_call: TRBJ2-7
d_call: .
clone_size: .
cdr3_nt: TGTGCCAGCAGTTCCGGGACTCCCCACTCCTACGAGCAGTACTTC
cdr3_aa: CASSSGTPHSYEQYF

v_call: TRBV4-2
j_call: TRBJ2-4
d_call: TRBD2
clone_size: .
cdr3_nt: TGTGCCAGCAGCCAAGTAGGCCTAGCGGGAGGGAGGGCCAAAAACATTCAGTACTTC
cdr3_aa: CASSQVGLAGGRAKNIQYF

v_call: TRBV28
j_call: TRBJ1-1
d_call: .
clone_size: .
cdr3_nt: TGTGCCAGCAGTTTATATCGGGGTATAAACACTGAAGCTTTCTTT
cdr3_aa: CASSLYRGINTEAFF

v_call: TRBV5-1
j_call: TRBJ2-3
d_call: .
clone_size: few
cdr3_nt: TGCGCCAGCCGTCCAGGCATATACACAGATACGCAGTATTTT
cdr3_aa: CASRPGIYTDTQYF

v_call: TRBV28
j_call: TRBJ2-7
d_call: TRBD2
clone_size: .
cdr3_nt: TGTGCCAGCAGCTACCTAGCGGGAGGGCCGAGCTCCTACGAGCAGTACTTC
cdr3_aa: CASSYLAGGPSSYEQYF

v_call: TRBV29-1
j_call: TRBJ1-2
d_call: .
clone_size: .
cdr3_nt: TGCAGCGCTCAGGGGACCGGGAGGGGCTACACCTTC
cdr3_aa: CSAQGTGRGYTF

v_call: TRBV7-3
j_call: TRBJ2-5
d_call: TRBD2
clone_size: .
cdr3_nt: TGTGCCAGCAGCCCTAGCGGGTTTATGGAGACCCAGTACTTC
cdr3_aa: CASSPSGFMETQYF

v_call: TRBV7-8
j_call: TRBJ2-7
d_call: .
clone_size: .
cdr3_nt: TGTGCCAGCAGCTTAACTGGGGGCACCACCTACGAGCAGTACTTC
cdr3_aa: CASSLTGGTTYEQYF

v_call: TRBV27
j_call: TRBJ2-7
d_call: .
clone_size: once
cdr3_nt: TGTGCCAGCAGTTTATGGGCCAGGGGCTACGAGCAGTACTTC
cdr3_aa: CASSLWARGYEQYF

v_call: TRBV4-3
j_call: TRBJ2-1
d_call: TRBD1
clone_size: .
cdr3_nt: TGCGCCAGCAGCCAAGAGAAATCTCCCAGGGGGCGGAATGAGCAGTTCTTC
cdr3_aa: CASSQEKSPRGRNEQFF

v_call: TRBV19
j_call: TRBJ1-6
d_call: TRBD1
clone_size: .
cdr3_nt: TGTGCCAGCCTCGGGACAGGGTCTTGGAATTCACCCCTCCACTTT
cdr3_aa: CASLGTGSWNSPLHF